This TCR beta chain is drawn from a study of T cell repertoires in cytomegalovirus infection. Whole-study findings and limits: CMV-specific HLA-C-restricted TCR beta clonotypes dominated the ex vivo response.

The CDR3 consists of 14 residues. V was clipped by 5 bases and J by 8 bases, with 13 bases between them. Germline V CDR1 and CDR2: SGHVS, FNYEAQ. Via MiXCR, TCRdb re-called the reads, giving one row per CDR3 protein. The sample includes approximately 730,000 distinct CDR3 sequences, roughly 30% of them seen just once. Turning to this clonotype: The antigen remains undetermined.

The receptor comes from a human donor in good health (CMV status not recorded). Some clones in this sample may be carry-over from other donors' samples. Sequences were derived from cultured PBMCs, sampled from culture after CMV antigen stimulation. The chain combines TRBV7-6 with TRBJ1-6, with D possibly matching TRBD1 (5 bases). The CDR3 DNA is TGTGCCAGCAGCGGTGGGACGGAACATTCACCCCTCCACTTT. Amino acids: CASSGGTEHSPLHF.